The subject of this entry is one T cell receptor beta chain. The germline V gene encodes CDR1 GTSNPN and CDR2 SVGIG (reference sequence). Trimming pared 0 bases from V and 7 bases from J, leaving 21 bases between. CDR3 length: 16 amino acids. This entry belongs to a study of blood T cell repertoires in COVID-19. Study information: Samples taken during acute and convalescent COVID-19 were collected in the United States, Italy and Spain. Sources were T cells, B-cell-depleted T cells, or PBMCs; the material itself was cDNA or gDNA.

Original analysis: Amplification of reference gene primers was used by the study to estimate nucleated cell counts. Data came from immunoSEQ multiplex PCR; TCRdb stores just in-frame clones and leaves some out. V, J and clone size were drawn from that table, and D and trimming were deduced from the DNA. The repertoire has 92,000 or so clones, about 91% of them found once; the top ten carry about 0.51%. The J gene is TRBJ1-2, the V gene TRBV30, with a tentative D call TRBD1 (5 bases). The specimen sequenced was peripheral blood. The sequence derives from a man aged 55 to 70 with acute or convalescent COVID-19. For the CDR3, the DNA is TGTGCCTGGAGTGTAGGAGGCTTTGGGGGGTTCTCTGGCTACACCTTC. Residues: CAWSVGGFGGFSGYTF.